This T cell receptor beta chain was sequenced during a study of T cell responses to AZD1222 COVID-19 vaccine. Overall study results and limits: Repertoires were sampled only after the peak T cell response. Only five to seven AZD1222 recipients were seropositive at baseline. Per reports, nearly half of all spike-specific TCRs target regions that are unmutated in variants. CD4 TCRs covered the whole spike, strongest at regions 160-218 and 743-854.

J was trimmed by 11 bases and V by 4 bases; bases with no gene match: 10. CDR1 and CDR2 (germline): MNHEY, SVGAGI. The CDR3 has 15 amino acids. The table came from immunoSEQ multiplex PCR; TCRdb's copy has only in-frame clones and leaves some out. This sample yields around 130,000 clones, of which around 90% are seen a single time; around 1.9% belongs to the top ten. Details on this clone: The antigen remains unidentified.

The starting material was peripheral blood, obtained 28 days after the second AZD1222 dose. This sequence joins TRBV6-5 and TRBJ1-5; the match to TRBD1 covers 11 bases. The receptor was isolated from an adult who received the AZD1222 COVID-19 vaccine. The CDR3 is CASSSGQGAGRTQHF. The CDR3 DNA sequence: TGTGCCAGCAGTTCCGGACAGGGGGCAGGCAGGACCCAGCATTTT.